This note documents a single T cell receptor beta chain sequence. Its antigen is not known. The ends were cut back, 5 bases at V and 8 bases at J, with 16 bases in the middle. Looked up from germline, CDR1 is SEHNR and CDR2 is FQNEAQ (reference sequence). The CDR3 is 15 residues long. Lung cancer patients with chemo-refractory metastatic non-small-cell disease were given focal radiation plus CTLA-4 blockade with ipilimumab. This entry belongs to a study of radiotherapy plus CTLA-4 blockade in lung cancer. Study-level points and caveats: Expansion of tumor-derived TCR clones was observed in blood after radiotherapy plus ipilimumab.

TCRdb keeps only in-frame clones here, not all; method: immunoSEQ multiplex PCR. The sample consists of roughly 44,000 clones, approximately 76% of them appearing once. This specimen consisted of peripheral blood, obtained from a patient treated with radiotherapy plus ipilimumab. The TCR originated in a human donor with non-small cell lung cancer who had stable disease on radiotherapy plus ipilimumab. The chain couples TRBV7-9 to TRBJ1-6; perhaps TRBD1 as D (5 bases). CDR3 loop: CASSTRDRGYSPLHF. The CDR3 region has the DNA TGTGCCAGCAGCACCCGGGACCGAGGGTATTCACCCCTCCACTTT. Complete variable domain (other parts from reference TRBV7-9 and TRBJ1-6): DTGVSQNPRHKITKRGQNVTFRCDPISEHNRLYWYRQTLGQGPEFLTYFQNEAQLEKSRLLSDRFSAERPKGSFSTLEIQRTEQGDSAMYLCASSTRDRGYSPLHFGNGTRLTVT.